This T cell receptor beta chain was identified in a study of cytomegalovirus exposure and HLA in healthy donors. Points on this clone: As yet, its antigen is unknown.

V lost 5 bases and J lost 0; bases outside the gene matches: 4. Germline V lookup: CDR1 MNHNS, CDR2 SASEGT. The CDR3 has 15 residues. Overall study findings and caveats: Association of roughly 17,000 TCR beta sequences with HLA alleles was found at 0.05 false discovery rate in a later analysis. In a later analysis, the majority of CMV-associated beta chains seemingly showed HLA restriction.

The PCR was carried out with 60 Vbeta primers and 13 Jbeta primers. Under the authors' procedure: The authors later counted some 76 million unique TCR beta chains, some 10 million of them shared. TCRdb's copy holds only in-frame clones and misses some; the assay was immunoSEQ multiplex PCR. The V and J calls and clone size are taken from that table; D and trimming were inferred from the DNA. This sample's clone table lists some 150,000 clones. The TCR sequence derives from a woman aged 18-29 years in good health and CMV-seropositive. The chain joins TRBV6-1 to TRBJ1-5; 7 nucleotides align to TRBD1. Sequences were obtained from PBMCs. In nucleotides, the CDR3 is TGTGCCAGCAGTAGGGACAGCGATAGCAATCAGCCCCAGCATTTT. It yields the protein CASSRDSDSNQPQHF.